The rows below give T cell receptor beta chains drawn from one sample of a study of blood T cell repertoires in COVID-19. TCRdb keeps only in-frame clones here, not all; method: immunoSEQ multiplex PCR. Among 390,000 or so clones listed, roughly 90% were seen once. The source material was peripheral blood. The origin of the receptors is a woman between 25 and 40 years old with COVID-19, enrolled during active disease. The CDR3 runs from the conserved cysteine through the conserved F or W. D genes are given only for firm matches. Clone size is stated in some rows and not others, as once, few, many or a class when expanded.

J	size	D	V	CDR3	DNA
TRBJ2-1	NA	TRBD2	TRBV9	CASSVLAGASEQFF	TGTGCCAGCAGCGTACTAGCGGGAGCTAGTGAGCAGTTCTTC
TRBJ1-5	NA	TRBD1	TRBV6-6	CASSYDRGNNQPQHF	TGTGCCAGCAGTTACGACAGGGGGAACAATCAGCCCCAGCATTTT
TRBJ2-7	few	TRBD2	TRBV6-2/TRBV6-3	CASSYGTSGYEQYF	TGTGCCAGCAGTTACGGGACTAGCGGCTACGAGCAGTACTTC
TRBJ1-1	NA	NA	TRBV2	CASSRDNLNTEAFF	TGTGCCAGCAGCCGGGACAACCTGAACACTGAAGCTTTCTTT
TRBJ1-1	NA	TRBD1	TRBV27	CASSLGTGGMAEAFF	TGTGCCAGCAGTTTAGGGACAGGGGGGATGGCTGAAGCTTTCTTT
TRBJ1-2	once	NA	TRBV5-5	CASSFGGGDYGYTF	TGTGCCAGCAGCTTTGGCGGAGGGGACTATGGCTACACCTTC
TRBJ2-3	few	NA	TRBV10-2	CASGLAQTDTQYF	TGCGCCAGCGGCCTAGCGCAGACAGATACGCAGTATTTT
TRBJ2-7	once	TRBD1	TRBV11-2	CASSQEGDRRSYEQYF	TGTGCCAGCAGTCAAGAGGGGGACAGGAGATCCTACGAGCAGTACTTC
TRBJ2-1	NA	TRBD2	TRBV24-1	CATSDSSGRAYSYNEQFF	TGTGCCACCAGTGATTCCAGCGGGAGGGCCTACTCCTACAATGAGCAGTTCTTC
TRBJ2-4	NA	TRBD1	TRBV19	CASSIDGQGKNIQYF	TGTGCCAGTAGTATAGATGGACAGGGGAAAAACATTCAGTACTTC
TRBJ2-1	NA	NA	TRBV9	CASSVGGDYNEQFF	TGTGCCAGCAGCGTAGGCGGGGATTACAATGAGCAGTTCTTC
TRBJ2-1	NA	TRBD2	TRBV7-8	CASSLEGLAGYEQFF	TGTGCCAGCAGCTTAGAGGGACTAGCGGGATATGAGCAGTTCTTC
TRBJ2-3	once	TRBD1	TRBV18	CASSPGTGRTDTQYF	TGTGCCAGCTCACCAGGGACAGGGCGCACAGATACGCAGTATTTT
TRBJ1-1	NA	NA	TRBV12-3/TRBV12-4	CASSAGNTEAFF	TGTGCCAGCAGTGCCGGGAACACTGAAGCTTTCTTT
TRBJ1-1	NA	TRBD1	TRBV7-2	CASSFGDRAILEAFF	TGTGCCAGCAGCTTCGGGGACAGGGCTATTCTGGAGGCTTTCTTT
TRBJ2-1	NA	NA	TRBV11-3	CASSLEGYFNEQFF	TGTGCCAGCAGCTTAGAGGGCTACTTCAATGAGCAGTTCTTC
TRBJ2-1	NA	NA	TRBV4-3	CASSQGGARDEQFF	TGCGCCAGCAGCCAAGGTGGGGCTAGGGATGAGCAGTTCTTC
TRBJ2-5	NA	NA	TRBV6-2/TRBV6-3	CASSSRRGETQYF	TGTGCCAGCAGTTCCCGAAGGGGAGAGACCCAGTACTTC
TRBJ1-4	NA	NA	TRBV7-8	CASSSSGRGEKLFF	TGTGCCAGCAGCTCTAGCGGGAGAGGTGAAAAACTGTTTTTT
TRBJ2-2	NA	NA	TRBV9	CASSPSREFLTGELFF	TGTGCCAGCAGCCCATCCCGGGAATTCCTAACCGGGGAGCTGTTTTTT
TRBJ1-5	once	NA	TRBV3-1/TRBV3-2	CASSQSRGGQPQHF	TGTGCCAGCAGCCAATCTAGGGGCGGCCAGCCCCAGCATTTT
TRBJ1-1	NA	NA	TRBV28	CASKQREAFF	TGTGCCAGCAAGCAACGTGAAGCTTTCTTT
TRBJ2-5	NA	NA	TRBV5-1	CASSLGGAKETQYF	TGCGCCAGCAGCTTGGGTGGGGCCAAAGAGACCCAGTACTTC
TRBJ2-2	once	TRBD2	TRBV9	CASSGGAGGPGELFF	TGTGCCAGCAGCGGCGGGGCGGGAGGACCCGGGGAGCTGTTTTTT
TRBJ1-1	NA	NA	TRBV19	CASSTEDRKAFF	TGTGCCAGTAGCACCGAGGACAGAAAAGCTTTCTTT
TRBJ1-1	NA	TRBD1	TRBV5-6	CASSFGTGRMNTEAFF	TGTGCCAGCAGCTTCGGGACAGGCCGCATGAACACTGAAGCTTTCTTT
TRBJ2-7	once	NA	TRBV7-9	CASSSRQASPYEQYF	TGTGCCAGCAGCTCCCGACAGGCATCACCCTACGAGCAGTACTTC
TRBJ2-1	NA	NA	TRBV6-5	CASSQQGGTEQFF	TGTGCCAGCAGTCAACAGGGGGGGACTGAGCAGTTCTTC
TRBJ2-5	NA	NA	TRBV7-6	CASSLLQGKETQYF	TGTGCCAGCAGCTTATTGCAGGGGAAAGAGACCCAGTACTTC
TRBJ2-7	NA	NA	TRBV28	CASSLGARISYEQYF	TGTGCCAGCAGTTTAGGGGCCCGGATTTCCTACGAGCAGTACTTC
TRBJ1-5	NA	NA	TRBV12-3/TRBV12-4	CASSLGRNQPQHF	TGTGCCAGCAGTTTGGGGCGCAATCAGCCCCAGCATTTT
TRBJ2-7	NA	TRBD2	TRBV7-2	CASSLSSGSYEQYF	TGTGCCAGCAGCTTATCTAGCGGGTCTTACGAGCAGTACTTC
TRBJ2-7	NA	NA	TRBV19	CASSIAAASSYEQYF	TGTGCCAGTAGTATTGCGGCGGCTAGCTCCTACGAGCAGTACTTC
TRBJ1-5	once	TRBD1	TRBV4-2	CASSQDEGGTGVSGSNQPQHF	TGTGCCAGCAGCCAAGATGAAGGTGGGACAGGGGTATCAGGGAGCAATCAGCCCCAGCATTTT
TRBJ1-6	NA	NA	TRBV5-5	CASSFGRFNSPLHF	TGTGCCAGCAGCTTCGGCAGGTTTAATTCACCCCTCCACTTT
TRBJ2-5	NA	NA	TRBV4-2	CASSPLTRRGNQETQYF	TGTGCCAGCAGCCCCCTCACCCGCCGGGGGAACCAAGAGACCCAGTACTTC
TRBJ2-1	once	NA	TRBV25-1	CASSLGGAVYNEQFF	TGTGCCAGCAGCCTAGGGGGTGCGGTCTACAATGAGCAGTTCTTC
TRBJ2-2	NA	TRBD1	TRBV27	CASRPRTGGNTGELFF	TGTGCCAGCAGACCTAGGACAGGGGGAAACACCGGGGAGCTGTTTTTT
TRBJ1-5	NA	NA	TRBV10-3	CAISEYSVGSNQPQHF	TGTGCCATCAGTGAGTATTCGGTCGGGAGCAATCAGCCCCAGCATTTT
TRBJ2-7	NA	TRBD1	TRBV5-4	CASSFGIGTGPYEQYF	TGTGCCAGCAGCTTTGGTATCGGGACAGGGCCATACGAGCAGTACTTC
TRBJ2-4	NA	NA	TRBV4-3	CASSLEFRGVDIQYF	TGCGCCAGCAGCCTTGAATTCAGGGGAGTGGACATTCAGTACTTC
TRBJ2-3	once	NA	TRBV12-5	CASGPDSSGRDTQYF	TGTGCTAGTGGCCCCGACAGCTCGGGGAGGGATACGCAGTATTTT
TRBJ2-7	NA	TRBD1	TRBV28	CASSSPGTVSSYEQYF	TGTGCCAGCAGTTCCCCGGGGACAGTGAGCTCCTACGAGCAGTACTTC